These 27 T cell receptor beta chains were all obtained from the same sample, sequenced in a study of human T cells and chemical hapten exposure. In TCRdb, the RACE reads were re-called with MiXCR into one record per CDR3 protein. The profile shows about 130,000 distinct CDR3 sequences, 9% to 10% of them singletons. The sample's time point: healthy volunteer bleed at 2 weeks. Blood, whole and unfractionated, served as the source for total RNA extraction. The source material was whole blood. These receptors originate from a male donor in good health. Some clones in this sample may be carry-over from other donors' samples.

This clonotype has more than one count but fewer than ten. The gene calls are TRBV6-5 and TRBJ1-4, with D uncertain. This CDR3 spans 13 amino acids. Germline V lookup: CDR1 MNHEY, CDR2 SVGAGI. Trimming pared 1 base from V and 12 bases from J, leaving 12 bases between. The CDR3 nucleotides read TGTGCCAGCAGTTACTTCCCGGCCACCCAACTGTTTTTT. Protein product: CASSYFPATQLFF.

As for this clonotype: One base away lies a much larger clone, so this may be a sequencing read error. The gene calls are TRBV7-7 and TRBJ2-7; TRBD1 matches at 11 bases. Germline CDR1 and CDR2: SSHAT and FNYEAQ (reference sequence). The length of the CDR3 is 15 residues. The CDR3 spells CGSSAGTGGSYEQYF. CDR3 DNA sequence: TGTGGCAGCAGCGCTGGGACAGGGGGCTCCTACGAGCAGTACTTC.

The V call is TRBV11-2, the J call TRBJ2-7; D is possibly TRBD1 (7 bases). The germline V gene encodes CDR1 SGHAT and CDR2 FQNNGV. V lost 3 bases, J lost 3 bases, and 12 bases lay in between. The CDR3 sequence is 14 residues long. The DNA of the CDR3 is TGTGCCAGCAGCTTCGGGGGACAGATCTACGAGCAGTACTTC. As protein: CASSFGGQIYEQYF.

This clonotype was seen ten or more times. The chain joins TRBV20-1 to TRBJ2-3; 11 nucleotides match TRBD2. V shed 0 bases and J 3 bases; nucleotides not matched to a gene: 8. The CDR3 consists of 17 residues. The V gene's germline CDR1 is DFQATT and CDR2 SNEGSKA (reference sequence). The chain's CDR3 is CSARDLGSGGETDTQYF. The CDR3 region has the DNA TGCAGTGCTAGAGATTTAGGTAGCGGGGGGGAAACAGATACGCAGTATTTT.

The rearrangement uses TRBV7-9 and TRBJ1-3, with D unresolved. Germline-derived CDR1 and CDR2 are SEHNR and FQNEAQ (reference sequence). V lost 2 bases to trimming and J lost 0 bases, with 8 bases between them. The CDR3 has 15 amino acids. Here the CDR3 DNA reads TGTGCCAGCAGCTTACTAAGGGACTCTGGAAACACCATATATTTT. This translates into CASSLLRDSGNTIYF.

This clonotype was observed a handful of times. This chain joins TRBV10-3 and TRBJ2-1; tentative D call: TRBD2 (5 bases). Germline V CDR1 and CDR2: ENHRY, SYGVKD. The CDR3 is made up of 15 amino acids. With 6 bases removed from V and 2 bases from J, the gap between germline ends came to 14 bases. The CDR3 reads CAIRDSASPYNEQFF. The CDR3 DNA sequence: TGTGCCATCAGAGATAGCGCGTCCCCCTACAATGAGCAGTTCTTC.

The V and J genes are TRBV4-2 and TRBJ1-5; perhaps TRBD1 as D (6 bases). CDR1 is LGHNA and CDR2 is YNFKEQ in the germline V gene. The germline V and J ends were trimmed by 0 bases and 0 bases, with 15 bases remaining between them. This CDR3 is built from 18 residues. The CDR3 loop reads CASSQDPGQLNSNQPQHF. The CDR3 coding sequence is TGTGCCAGCAGCCAAGACCCAGGACAGCTGAATAGCAATCAGCCCCAGCATTTT.

The rearrangement uses TRBV5-1 and TRBJ2-1, with 14 bases that match TRBD2. CDR1 and CDR2 (germline): SGHRS, YFSETQ. Unmatched junction bases numbered 7, after V lost 4 bases and J lost 1 base. CDR3 length equals 18 residues. The CDR3 protein is CASSGGTSGGRSYNEQFF. The CDR3 nucleotides read TGCGCCAGCAGCGGCGGGACTAGCGGGGGTCGATCCTACAATGAGCAGTTCTTC.

The J gene is TRBJ1-1, the V gene TRBV12-3 or TRBV12-4; tentatively, D is TRBD1 (5 bases). Trimming stripped 3 bases from V and 4 bases from J, with 6 bases between. This CDR3 is built from 12 residues. DNA for the CDR3: TGTGCCAGCAGTTTCAGGGCCACTGAAGCTTTCTTT. Its translation is CASSFRATEAFF.

This chain connects TRBV5-1 to TRBJ1-1, with TRBD1 matching 10 bases. The CDR3 sequence is 15 residues long. Germline V lookup: CDR1 SGHRS, CDR2 YFSETQ. The ends lost 4 bases at V and 4 bases at J; junction bases unmatched: 7. CDR3: CASSPRQGAGTEAFF. DNA for the CDR3: TGCGCCAGCAGCCCGAGACAGGGGGCAGGCACTGAAGCTTTCTTT.

This clonotype appeared once. Possible read error: a much larger clone is one base away. The CDR3 DNA reads as TGTGCCAGCAGCTTAGCCCAGGACACCGGGGAGCTGTTTTTT. Its protein is CASSLAQDTGELFF. The chain joins TRBV7-9 to TRBJ2-2; D call uncertain. The CDR3 is 14 residues long. Trimming left V 0 bases short and J 3 bases short, with 5 bases between. CDR1 and CDR2 (germline): SEHNR, FQNEAQ (reference sequence). The entire variable domain, with the rest obtained from reference TRBV7-9 and TRBJ2-2, is as follows: DTGVSQNPRHKITKRGQNVTFRCDPISEHNRLYWYRQTLGQGPEFLTYFQNEAQLEKSRLLSDRFSAERPKGSFSTLEIQRTEQGDSAMYLCASSLAQDTGELFFGEGSRLTVL.

This clonotype was counted ten times or more. The rearrangement links TRBV6-5 to TRBJ1-3, with 7 bases lining up with TRBD1. CDR1 and CDR2 (germline): MNHEY, SVGAGI. The CDR3 sequence is 16 residues long. V was clipped by 4 bases and J by 4 bases; unmatched bases: 10. The CDR3 protein is CASSLKPTGSGNTIYF. The DNA for the CDR3 is TGTGCCAGCAGTTTAAAACCGACAGGGTCCGGAAACACCATATATTTT.

The rearrangement joins TRBV2 to TRBJ1-4; a weak D match, TRBD1 (6 bases). Between the trimmed V and J ends, which lost 3 bases and 3 bases, there was a span of 11 bases. The germline V gene encodes CDR1 SNHLY and CDR2 FYNNEI. The CDR3 is made up of 15 amino acids. The CDR3 sequence is CASSEGPGANEKLFF. The CDR3 coding sequence is TGTGCCAGCAGTGAGGGGCCAGGGGCTAATGAAAAACTGTTTTTT.

On this clonotype: The junction shows a germline mismatch at one end, possibly a read error. The chain recombines TRBV3-1 with TRBJ1-6; 7 bases fit TRBD1. Germline CDR1 is LGHDT and CDR2 is YNNKEL (reference sequence). This CDR3 comprises 16 residues. In DNA, the CDR3 is TGTACCAGCAGCATACAACAGGGGCGGGTAGATTCACCCCTCCACTTT. It is translated as CTSSIQQGRVDSPLHF.

This chain joins TRBV7-7 and TRBJ2-2; TRBD1 aligns across 11 bases. Germline-derived CDR1 and CDR2 are SSHAT and FNYEAQ (reference sequence). This CDR3 has 15 residues. Trimming at V came to 2 bases and at J to 8 bases, leaving 4 bases not matched to a gene. The CDR3 sequence: CASSLRGQGAGELFF. In DNA form, the CDR3 reads TGTGCCAGCAGCTTACGTGGACAGGGGGCAGGGGAGCTGTTTTTT.

This clonotype was seen more than once but under ten times. The V call is TRBV7-2, the J call TRBJ2-1; 12 nucleotides match TRBD1. Trimming at V came to 1 base and at J to 4 bases, leaving 2 bases not matched to a gene. The CDR3 runs to 16 residues. From germline, CDR1 is SGHTA and CDR2 FQGNSA. The chain's CDR3 is CASSLGGQGAYNEQFF. The CDR3 DNA sequence: TGTGCCAGCAGCTTAGGGGGACAGGGGGCATACAATGAGCAGTTCTTC.

There are a few counts of this clonotype. V is TRBV6-2 or TRBV6-3 and J is TRBJ2-1; 7 bases are a match to TRBD1. Germline V gives CDR1 MNHEY, CDR2 SVGEGT. The ends lost 6 bases at V and 9 bases at J; junction bases unmatched: 14. This CDR3 has 15 residues. CDR3 region: CASRASGVRQGEQFF. Here the CDR3 DNA reads TGTGCCAGCAGGGCATCAGGGGTTCGACAGGGTGAGCAGTTCTTC.

This clonotype came up a few times. The chain carries TRBV4-2 and TRBJ1-1; D might be TRBD1 (6 bases). The CDR3 covers 14 residues. Germline V gene lookup returns CDR1 LGHNA and CDR2 YNFKEQ. Trimming left V 3 bases short and J 4 bases short, with 12 bases between. The DNA for the CDR3 is TGTGCCAGCAGCCAGAGCTCAGGGGCCACTGAAGCTTTCTTT. Residues: CASSQSSGATEAFF.

This clonotype was detected a few times. The V call is TRBV11-2, the J call TRBJ2-3, with D possibly being TRBD2 (6 bases). Between the trimmed V and J ends, which lost 3 bases and 5 bases, there was a span of 18 bases. The CDR3 is 16 residues long. Germline V gene sequence: CDR1 SGHAT, CDR2 FQNNGV. CDR3 residues: CASSFLNSGPEDTQYF. Here the CDR3 DNA reads TGTGCCAGCAGCTTTCTGAATAGCGGCCCAGAAGATACGCAGTATTTT.

J is TRBJ2-3 and V is TRBV5-5; 10 nucleotides line up with TRBD2. From germline, CDR1 is SGHKS and CDR2 YYEKEE (reference sequence). Trimming removed 4 bases from V and 2 bases from J; junction bases left unmatched: 7. The CDR3 has 16 residues. Here the CDR3 DNA reads TGTGCCAGCAGCCCGAGGACTAGCGGCTCCACAGATACGCAGTATTTT. This codes for CASSPRTSGSTDTQYF.

This clonotype was detected only a few times. The chain joins TRBV29-1 to TRBJ1-2, with 7 positions matching TRBD1. There are 14 residues in the CDR3. Germline V CDR1 and CDR2: SQVTM, ANQGSEA. Losses at the gene ends were 3 bases for V and 4 bases for J; bases not matched to a gene: 8. The chain's CDR3 is CSVDPRTGVYGYTF. CDR3 DNA: TGCAGCGTTGACCCAAGGACAGGCGTCTATGGCTACACCTTC.

In this sample, this clonotype turned up a few times. The J gene is TRBJ2-2, the V gene TRBV10-3; D may be TRBD2 (5 bases). Germline lookup yields CDR1 ENHRY and CDR2 SYGVKD. The CDR3 extends over 14 amino acids. V was cut by 4 bases and J by 1 base, with 7 bases left in between. Here the CDR3 reads CAISVGVNTGELFF. Here the CDR3 DNA reads TGTGCCATCAGTGTGGGAGTGAACACCGGGGAGCTGTTTTTT.

This clonotype was detected only a few times. For the CDR3, the DNA is TGCAGCGTCGGAGTCAATGAGCAGTTCTTC. Its translation: CSVGVNEQFF. This chain connects TRBV29-1 to TRBJ2-1; the D is unclear. The length of the CDR3 is 10 residues. V lost 6 bases and J 6 bases, leaving 6 bases between the germline ends. Germline-derived CDR1 and CDR2 are SQVTM and ANQGSEA.

The rearrangement links TRBV18 to TRBJ1-2; possibly TRBD1 for D (5 bases). The CDR3 length is 16 residues. Per the germline V gene, CDR1 is KGHSH and CDR2 is LQKENI. The germline V and J ends were trimmed by 4 bases and 3 bases, with 18 bases remaining between them. The CDR3 coding sequence is TGTGCCAGCTCACGGGGAGGGACCATGCCGGACTATGGCTACACCTTC. It encodes CASSRGGTMPDYGYTF.

Comment on this clonotype: A read error may explain this, as a much larger clone is one base away. This sequence joins TRBV11-2 and TRBJ2-2; 7 bases align to TRBD1. From germline, CDR1 is SGHAT and CDR2 FQNNGV. With V trimmed by 5 bases and J by 4 bases, 10 bases remained unmatched. The CDR3 length is 16 residues. This chain's CDR3 is CASSPLRGRATGELFF. The DNA for the CDR3 is TGTGCCAGCAGCCCCCTAAGGGGGCGCGCCACCGGGGAGCTGTTTTTT.

This clonotype was detected many times. The chain is built from TRBV3-1 and TRBJ2-1; the match to TRBD1 covers 8 bases. The CDR3 runs to 15 residues. The germline CDR1 and CDR2 sequences are LGHDT and YNNKEL (reference sequence). With V trimmed by 4 bases and J by 6 bases, 8 bases remained unmatched. In DNA, the CDR3 is TGTGCCAGCAGCCCCCGACAGGGGTCTCGCAATGAGCAGTTCTTC. Amino acids: CASSPRQGSRNEQFF.

The chain joins TRBV10-3 to TRBJ2-2; TRBD1 matches at 10 bases. Germline CDR1 and CDR2: ENHRY and SYGVKD. The CDR3 has 15 amino acids. With 6 bases clipped from V and 6 bases from J, the junction kept 7 bases outside the gene matches. The CDR3 DNA reads as TGTGCCATCAGAACCCCCGGGACAGGGGCCGGGGAGCTGTTTTTT. This sequence encodes CAIRTPGTGAGELFF.